Following are 4 T cell receptor beta chains from one sample sequenced in a study of CD8 T cells in Susac syndrome. RNA totalling roughly 0.5 to 1 ug underwent reverse transcription with random hexamers. TCRdb redid the calling of the immunoSEQ multiplex PCR reads with MiXCR, one entry per CDR3 protein. Counted here are tens of thousands of distinct CDR3 sequences, just over 90% occurring once; the ten biggest clones make up 0.15% to 0.25%. The material sequenced was CD8+ T cells from PBMCs. These receptors came from a human donor in good health.

V usage is TRBV6-6 and J usage is TRBJ2-4, with D possibly being TRBD1 (6 bases). The V end lost 6 bases, the J end lost 6 bases, and 12 bases lay between the germline ends. Germline-derived CDR1 and CDR2 are MNHNY and SVGAGI (reference sequence). The CDR3 contains 13 residues. CDR3 amino acids: CASSSDSPNIQYF. The DNA of the CDR3 is TGTGCCAGCAGCTCGGACAGCCCAAACATTCAGTACTTC.

The CDR3 DNA sequence: TGTGCCAGCCACGTTCTGGGACTGCAACAAGAGACCCAGTACTTC. Its translation: CASHVLGLQQETQYF. This chain connects TRBV7-9 to TRBJ2-5; TRBD2 is a possible D gene (6 bases). V lost 8 bases, J lost 2 bases, and 18 bases lay in between. CDR1 is SEHNR, CDR2 FQNEAQ, per germline (reference sequence). The CDR3 contains 15 residues.

The rearrangement links TRBV25-1 to TRBJ2-5; D not certain. Germline V gene lookup returns CDR1 MGHDK and CDR2 SYGVNS. Trimming pared 7 bases from V and 3 bases from J, leaving 9 bases between. The CDR3 totals 12 residues. The CDR3 DNA is TGTGCCAGCAAATATTATGAAGAGACCCAGTACTTC. This sequence encodes CASKYYEETQYF.

The V gene is TRBV4-1, the J gene TRBJ1-1; no definite D call. With 2 bases removed from V and 1 base from J, the gap between germline ends came to 8 bases. The CDR3 has 14 residues. Looked up from germline, CDR1 is MGHRA and CDR2 is YSYEKL. CDR3 amino acids: CASSQREQNTEAFF. CDR3 nucleotide sequence: TGCGCCAGCAGCCAACGGGAGCAGAACACTGAAGCTTTCTTT.